Listed here are 6 T cell receptor beta chains from one sample, sequenced in a study of CD8 T cells in ankylosing spondylitis. General observations from the study: In ankylosing spondylitis blood, a motif of several highly homologous TCR beta variants appeared characteristic.

The antigens these receptors bind are not known. TCRdb independently ran MiXCR on the 5' RACE reads; one entry per CDR3 protein. The data contain approximately 300,000 distinct CDR3 sequences, roughly 8% of them seen just once; the ten biggest clones take up 13% to 15%. The sample taken for sequencing was blood, either unsorted or a sorted T cell fraction (not recorded which). These receptors were collected from a male donor with ankylosing spondylitis.

This clonotype has just a few counts. CDR3 loop: CASSGTSGSVNEQFF. DNA of the CDR3: TGCGCCAGCAGCGGGACTAGCGGGAGTGTGAATGAGCAGTTCTTC. This chain joins TRBV5-1 and TRBJ2-1; the match to TRBD2 covers 14 bases. CDR1 is SGHRS and CDR2 is YFSETQ in the germline V gene. The V segment lost 4 bases and the J segment 7 bases; nucleotides outside the gene matches: 4. CDR3 length: 15 amino acids.

This clonotype was seen repeatedly, ten times or more. V gene TRBV3-1 combines with J gene TRBJ2-1; 7 bases agree with TRBD2. Germline V gene lookup returns CDR1 LGHDT and CDR2 YNNKEL (reference sequence). Losses at the gene ends were 3 bases for V and 0 bases for J; bases not matched to a gene: 8. The CDR3 loop spans 17 amino acids. The CDR3 nucleotides read TGTGCCAGCAGCCAGGGTTCTAGCGGAGGCTCCTACAATGAGCAGTTCTTC. This codes for CASSQGSSGGSYNEQFF.

V gene TRBV7-8 combines with J gene TRBJ1-1; perhaps TRBD1 as D (5 bases). The CDR3 is 15 residues long. With 5 bases removed from V and 10 bases from J, the gap between germline ends came to 23 bases. Germline V CDR1 and CDR2: SGHVS, FQNEAQ. The CDR3 region has the DNA TGTGCCAGCAGCCCCGGGGCCGCCACGAAGTTCTCAGCTTTCTTT. It yields the protein CASSPGAATKFSAFF.

The V call is TRBV28, the J call TRBJ2-7, with 7 nucleotides matching TRBD2. The germline V gene has CDR1 MDHEN and CDR2 SYDVKM. J gave up 3 bases and V 5 bases, and 4 bases lay outside the gene matches. This CDR3 is 13 amino acids long. CDR3 region: CASSRWEGYEQYF. The DNA for the CDR3 is TGTGCCAGCAGTCGGTGGGAGGGCTACGAGCAGTACTTC.

This chain uses TRBV6-5 with TRBJ2-2; maybe TRBD1 (6 bases). This CDR3 spans 15 amino acids. The germline V gene has CDR1 MNHEY and CDR2 SVGAGI. Trimming took 0 bases from V and 1 from J, leaving 6 bases between them. CDR3 nucleotide sequence: TGTGCCAGCAGTTACTCGACAGGGAACACCGGGGAGCTGTTTTTT. Protein sequence: CASSYSTGNTGELFF.

This clonotype has a count of ten or more. This sequence joins TRBV27 and TRBJ2-1; TRBD1 or TRBD2 may be the D gene (5 bases each). CDR1 is MNHEY and CDR2 is SMNVEV in the germline V gene (reference sequence). The length of the CDR3 is 15 residues. Trimming removed 3 bases at V and 6 bases at J, with 15 bases between. The CDR3 loop is CASSFPGTDPNEQFF. In DNA, the CDR3 is TGTGCCAGCAGTTTCCCCGGGACGGATCCCAATGAGCAGTTCTTC.